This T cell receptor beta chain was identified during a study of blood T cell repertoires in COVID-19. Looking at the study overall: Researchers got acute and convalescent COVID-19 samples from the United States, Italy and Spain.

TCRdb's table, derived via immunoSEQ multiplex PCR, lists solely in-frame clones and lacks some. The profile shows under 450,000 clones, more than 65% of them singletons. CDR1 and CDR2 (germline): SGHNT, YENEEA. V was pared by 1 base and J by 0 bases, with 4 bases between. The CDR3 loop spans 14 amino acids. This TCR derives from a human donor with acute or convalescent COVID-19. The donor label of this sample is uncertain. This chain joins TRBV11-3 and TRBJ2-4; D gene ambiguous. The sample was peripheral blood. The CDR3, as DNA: TGTGCCAGCAGCTTAGTCCGAGCCAAAAACATTCAGTACTTC. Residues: CASSLVRAKNIQYF. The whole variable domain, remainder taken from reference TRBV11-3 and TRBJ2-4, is EAGVVQSPRYKIIEKKQPVAFWCNPISGHNTLYWYLQNLGQGPELLIRYENEEAVDDSQLPKDRFSAERLKGVDSTLKIQPAELGDSAVYLCASSLVRAKNIQYFGAGTRLSVL.